The entry below describes one T cell receptor beta chain. Its specificity is unknown. As to time point: blood 4 weeks post-SBRT, at nephrectomy. Treatment of the sample: 15 Gy SBRT to primary tumor, nephrectomy 4 weeks later. Nephrectomy followed 15 Gy stereotactic body radiation by 4 weeks. Radiation-treated patients gave blood at baseline, week 2 and week 4. The data are from a study of radiation and T cells in renal cell carcinoma. Points from the study as a whole: Pretreatment tumor biopsies were lacking, so baseline clonotypes are unknown. From baseline, blood top tumor clonotypes peaked at 2 weeks post-radiation.

This CDR3 contains 15 residues. Trimming shortened V by 1 base and J by 2 bases, and 9 bases separated the two germline ends. Germline V lookup: CDR1 SGHRS, CDR2 YFSETQ. Some clones are missing from TCRdb's copy, which holds only in-frame ones; the method was immunoSEQ multiplex PCR. The table has under 200,000 clones, about 87% seen once; the top ten hold about 10%. The TCR sequence derives from a woman in her forties or fifties with renal cell carcinoma. Sample: blood, taken from a patient whose treatment included radiotherapy and nephrectomy. V and J are TRBV5-1 and TRBJ2-2, with a tentative D call TRBD2 (5 bases). The CDR3 spells CASSLSRGNTGELFF. The CDR3 region has the DNA TGCGCCAGCAGCTTGAGTCGGGGAAACACCGGGGAGCTGTTTTTT.